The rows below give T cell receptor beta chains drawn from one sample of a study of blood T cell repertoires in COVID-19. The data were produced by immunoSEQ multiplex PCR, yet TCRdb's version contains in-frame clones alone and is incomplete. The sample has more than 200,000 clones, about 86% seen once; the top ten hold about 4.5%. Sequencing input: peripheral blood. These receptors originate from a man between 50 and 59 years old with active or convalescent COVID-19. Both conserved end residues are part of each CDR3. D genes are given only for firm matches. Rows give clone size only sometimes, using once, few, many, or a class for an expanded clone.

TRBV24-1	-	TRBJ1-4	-	TGTGCCACCAGTGTCGGGGCAGGGGAGGGTGAAAAACTGTTTTTT	CATSVGAGEGEKLFF
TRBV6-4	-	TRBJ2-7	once	TGTGCCAGCAGTGACCCTCCGAATGGGACACCCCCAGAAGGCTACGAGCAGTACTTC	CASSDPPNGTPPEGYEQYF
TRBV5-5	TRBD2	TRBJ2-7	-	TGTGCCAGCAGCAAGGACGGGGGGAATTCCTACGAGCAGTACTTC	CASSKDGGNSYEQYF
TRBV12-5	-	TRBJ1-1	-	TGTGCTAGTGGTTCAAAGAACACTGAAGCTTTCTTT	CASGSKNTEAFF
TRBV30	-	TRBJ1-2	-	TGTGCCTGGAGTCCTACGGACTATGGCTACACCTTC	CAWSPTDYGYTF
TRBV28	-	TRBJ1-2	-	TGTGCCAGCAGCTTGGAAACAGTATATGGCTACACCTTC	CASSLETVYGYTF
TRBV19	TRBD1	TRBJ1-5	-	TGTGCCAGTAGTAGTCCGCCGGACAGGGGGAGGGGCAATCAGCCCCAGCATTTT	CASSSPPDRGRGNQPQHF
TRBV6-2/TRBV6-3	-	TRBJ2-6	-	TGTGCCAGCAGTTCGGCAGGGGCCACCTCTGGGGCCAACGTCCTGACTTTC	CASSSAGATSGANVLTF
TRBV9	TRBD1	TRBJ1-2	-	TGTGCCAGCAGCGTAGGGGTCCAGGGGGCTGGAGGCTACACCTTC	CASSVGVQGAGGYTF
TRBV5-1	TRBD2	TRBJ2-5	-	TGCGCCAGCAGCTTGGCCCAAACCCTAGCGGGGCCCCAAGAGACCCAGTACTTC	CASSLAQTLAGPQETQYF
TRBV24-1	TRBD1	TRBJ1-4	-	TGTGCCACCAGTGATTCGACGACAGGGGGTCGGTCTAATGAAAAACTGTTTTTT	CATSDSTTGGRSNEKLFF
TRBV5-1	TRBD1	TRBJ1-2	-	TGCGCCAGCAGAACTGGACAGGGGGAGAATGGCTACACCTTC	CASRTGQGENGYTF
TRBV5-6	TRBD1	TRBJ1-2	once	TGTGCCAGCAGCTCACCCGGGACAGGGCTCTATGGCTACACCTTC	CASSSPGTGLYGYTF
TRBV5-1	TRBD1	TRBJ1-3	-	TGCGCCAGCAGCTTTCGTAGACAGGGGGACTCTGGAAACACCATATATTTT	CASSFRRQGDSGNTIYF
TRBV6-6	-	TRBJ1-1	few	TGTGCCAGCAGACCCGGGACACATTCTGAAGCTTTCTTT	CASRPGTHSEAFF
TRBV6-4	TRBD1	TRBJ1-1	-	TGTGCCAGCAGTGTCGACAGGGGCACTGAAGCTTTCTTT	CASSVDRGTEAFF
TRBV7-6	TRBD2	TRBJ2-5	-	TGTGCCAGCAGTTTTGGGACTAGGCTAGAGACCCAGTACTTC	CASSFGTRLETQYF
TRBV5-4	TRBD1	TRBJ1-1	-	TGTGCCAGCAGCCGGGGACAGGGTTGGAACACTGAAGCTTTCTTT	CASSRGQGWNTEAFF
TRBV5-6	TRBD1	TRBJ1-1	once	TGTGCCAGCAGCTATAACAGGGGACGCACTGAAGCTTTCTTT	CASSYNRGRTEAFF
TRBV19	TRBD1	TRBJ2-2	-	TGTGCCAGTCACAGGGGGCGGGCCCGTAACACCGGGGAGCTGTTTTTT	CASHRGRARNTGELFF
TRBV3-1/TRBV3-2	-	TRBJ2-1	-	TGTGCCAGCAGCCAAGAGGGCTCTTATGAGCAGTTCTTC	CASSQEGSYEQFF
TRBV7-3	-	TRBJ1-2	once	TGTGCCAGCAGCCGGGAGGTGGGGGATGGCTACACCTTC	CASSREVGDGYTF
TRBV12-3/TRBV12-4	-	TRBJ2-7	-	TGTGCCAGCAGTTTAGTGAGTGGCGAGCAGTACTTC	CASSLVSGEQYF
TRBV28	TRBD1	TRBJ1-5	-	TGTGCCAGCAGACCAGTGGGACAGGGAGGCAATCAGCCCCAGCATTTT	CASRPVGQGGNQPQHF
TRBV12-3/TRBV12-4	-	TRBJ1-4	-	TGTGCCAGCAGCCGTGGGCGCGCCGAAAAACTGTTTTTT	CASSRGRAEKLFF
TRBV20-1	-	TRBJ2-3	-	TGCAGTGCTAGACTAGCAAATACGCAGTATTTT	CSARLANTQYF
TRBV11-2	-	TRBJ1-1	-	TGTGCCAGCAGCCCGCACACCTCAGTACGGAACACTGAAGCTTTCTTT	CASSPHTSVRNTEAFF
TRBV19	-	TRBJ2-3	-	TGTGCCAGTAGTATAAATCAGGGGCCAGATACGCAGTATTTT	CASSINQGPDTQYF
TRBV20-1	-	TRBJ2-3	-	TGCAGTGCTAGTGCCACAACAAGCACAGATACGCAGTATTTT	CSASATTSTDTQYF
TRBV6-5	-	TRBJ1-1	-	TGTGCCAGCAGGCACAGGGTCTTGACTGAAGCTTTCTTT	CASRHRVLTEAFF
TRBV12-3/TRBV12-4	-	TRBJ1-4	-	TGTGCCAGTTGGGCAGGGAATAGGGAAAAACTGTTTTTT	CASWAGNREKLFF
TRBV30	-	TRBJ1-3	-	TGTGCCTGGCAACTAGCCCAGGGAACTGGAAACACCATATATTTT	CAWQLAQGTGNTIYF
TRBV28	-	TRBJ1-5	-	TGTGCCAGCAGGGCCCAGGGGAGTCAGCCCCAGCATTTT	CASRAQGSQPQHF
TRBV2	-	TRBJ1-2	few	TGTGCCAGCACAGGGTTTGGCTACACCTTC	CASTGFGYTF
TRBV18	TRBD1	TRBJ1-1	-	TGTGCCAGCTCACCACCGACAGGGGTGAACACTGAAGCTTTCTTT	CASSPPTGVNTEAFF
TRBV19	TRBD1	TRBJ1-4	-	TGTGCCAGTACCCCGGACAGGCAAGATGAAAAACTGTTTTTT	CASTPDRQDEKLFF
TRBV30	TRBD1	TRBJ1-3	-	TGTGCCTGGCTGGACAGGGGACGAAACACCATATATTTT	CAWLDRGRNTIYF
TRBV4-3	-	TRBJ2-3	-	TGCGCCAGCAGCCAAGAAGGGCGGGCGGCAGATACGCAGTATTTT	CASSQEGRAADTQYF
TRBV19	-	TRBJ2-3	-	TGTGCCAGTAGTCCCAGGGAAGTTGATACGCAGTATTTT	CASSPREVDTQYF
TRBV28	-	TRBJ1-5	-	TGTGCCAGCAGCTACAGGGCTCGGCCCCAGCATTTT	CASSYRARPQHF
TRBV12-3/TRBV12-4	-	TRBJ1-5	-	TGTGCCAGCAGTTTTAGCCGAGATCAGCCCCAGCATTTT	CASSFSRDQPQHF
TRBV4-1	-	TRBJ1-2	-	TGCGCCAGCAGCCAAGATAGTGTTGGTGAGCTTGGCTATGGCTACACCTTC	CASSQDSVGELGYGYTF
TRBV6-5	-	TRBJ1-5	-	TGTGCCGGAGGAGGGGCTAGTCAGCCCCAGCATTTT	CAGGGASQPQHF
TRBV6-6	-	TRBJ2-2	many	TGTGCCAGCAGTTATCGGGGTGCCGGGGAGCTGTTTTTT	CASSYRGAGELFF
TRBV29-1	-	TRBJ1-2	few	TGCAGCGTTGGTTGGCGACTGAATTTTAACTATGGCTACACCTTC	CSVGWRLNFNYGYTF
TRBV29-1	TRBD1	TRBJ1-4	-	TGCAGCGTTGAACTTAGGACAGGGGAGGAGGTTGAAAAACTGTTTTTT	CSVELRTGEEVEKLFF
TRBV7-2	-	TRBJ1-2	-	TGTGCCAGCAGCCCGAGGACTACCAACTATGGCTACACCTTC	CASSPRTTNYGYTF
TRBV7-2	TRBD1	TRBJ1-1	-	TGTGCCAGCAGCTCCACACAGGGGGCAGGCTGGACTGAAGCTTTCTTT	CASSSTQGAGWTEAFF
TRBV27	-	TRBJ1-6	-	TGTGCCAGCAGTATCGACAGGTATAATTCACCCCTCCACTTT	CASSIDRYNSPLHF
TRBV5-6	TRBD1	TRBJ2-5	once	TGTGCCAGCAGTGACAGGGTTGAGACCCAGTACTTC	CASSDRVETQYF
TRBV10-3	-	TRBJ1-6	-	TGTGCCATCAAAGGACACCCAAATTCACCCCTCCACTTT	CAIKGHPNSPLHF
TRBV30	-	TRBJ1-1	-	TGTGCCTGGAGTGTACTGAGGAACACTGAAGCTTTCTTT	CAWSVLRNTEAFF
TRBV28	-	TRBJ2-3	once	TGTGCCAGCAGTCCCCCCTGGGGGCCGGATACGCAGTATTTT	CASSPPWGPDTQYF
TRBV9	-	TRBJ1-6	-	TGTGCCAGCAGCGTAAGGGAGGGGTATAATTCACCCCTCCACTTT	CASSVREGYNSPLHF
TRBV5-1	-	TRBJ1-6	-	TGCGCCAGCAGCTTGGTAGGCGGCAGGACGGGATCACCCCTCCACTTT	CASSLVGGRTGSPLHF
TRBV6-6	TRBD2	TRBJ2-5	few	TGTGCCAGCAGTTACGGACTAGCGGGCTTCCAAGAGACCCAGTACTTC	CASSYGLAGFQETQYF